This T cell receptor beta chain was sequenced for a study of blood T cells in healthy people across ages. The second PCR ran about 6 to 11 cycles with a sample-barcoded 5' primer and J-beta primers. TCRdb redid the calling of the 5' RACE reads with MiXCR, one entry per CDR3 protein. The sample contains around 1,500,000 distinct CDR3 sequences, roughly 45% of which appear only once. V was clipped by 0 bases and J by 10 bases, with 19 bases between them. The CDR3 sequence is 16 residues long. The germline CDR1 and CDR2 sequences are MGHRA and YSYEKL. Sample: blood. The clonotype originates from a woman aged 18-29 years in good health. The chain carries TRBV4-1 and TRBJ2-1; D possibly uses TRBD1 or TRBD2 (5 bases each). The CDR3, as DNA: TGCGCCAGCAGCCAAGATCTGTCCTGGGGGTTTGGGGAGCAGTTCTTC. Translated, it gives CASSQDLSWGFGEQFF.